The T cell receptor (beta chain) under discussion was sequenced for a study of cytomegalovirus exposure and HLA in healthy donors. V was shortened by 5 bases and J by 2 bases, with 13 bases between the two germline ends. Germline values: CDR1 SGHAT, CDR2 FQNNGV. The CDR3 contains 14 residues. The study, taken as a whole, reports: Most of the TCR beta V segments (in an earlier analysis) were productive either about 87% or about 30% of the time.

PCR primers comprised 60 Vbeta and 13 Jbeta primers. Some clones are missing from TCRdb's copy, which holds only in-frame ones; the method was immunoSEQ multiplex PCR. The sample shows roughly 99,000 clones, 77% of them seen only once. Likely unrecorded immune exposures existed in these nominally healthy donors. This clone has just one count. Its antigen remains unknown. The sequencing sample was made of PBMCs. The J gene is TRBJ2-7, the V gene TRBV11-2; TRBD1 is a possible D gene (6 bases). The receptor was isolated from a male donor in good health and CMV-seronegative. DNA for the CDR3: TGTGCCAGCAGCAAATGGACAGTCACCTACGAGCAGTACTTC. Amino acid sequence: CASSKWTVTYEQYF.